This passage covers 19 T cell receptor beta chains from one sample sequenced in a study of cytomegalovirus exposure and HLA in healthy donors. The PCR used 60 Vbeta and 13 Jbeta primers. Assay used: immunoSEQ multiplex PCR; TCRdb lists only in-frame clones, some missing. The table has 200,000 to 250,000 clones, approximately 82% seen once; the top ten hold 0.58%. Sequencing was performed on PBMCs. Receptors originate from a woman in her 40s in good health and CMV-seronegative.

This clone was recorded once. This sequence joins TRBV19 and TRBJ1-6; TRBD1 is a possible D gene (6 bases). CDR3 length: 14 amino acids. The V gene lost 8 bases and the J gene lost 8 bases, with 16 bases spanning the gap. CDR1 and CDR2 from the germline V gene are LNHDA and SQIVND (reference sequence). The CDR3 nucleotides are TGTGCCAGTGGGACACAGGGTATTGATTCACCCCTCCACTTT. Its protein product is CASGTQGIDSPLHF.

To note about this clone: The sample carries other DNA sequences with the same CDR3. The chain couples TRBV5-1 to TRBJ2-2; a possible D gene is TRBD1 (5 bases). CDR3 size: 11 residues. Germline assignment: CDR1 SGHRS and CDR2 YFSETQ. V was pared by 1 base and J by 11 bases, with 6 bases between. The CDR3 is CASSLQGELFF. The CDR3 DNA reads TGCGCCAGCAGCTTGCAGGGTGAGCTGTTTTTT.

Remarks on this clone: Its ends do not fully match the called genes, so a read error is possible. The chain's CDR3 is CASRFQAGGVRDTQYF. The CDR3 DNA follows: TGTGCCAGCCGCTTCCAAGCGGGGGGAGTTCGAGATACGCAGTATTTT. The chain links TRBV7-2 to TRBJ2-3; 9 bases map to TRBD2. CDR1 is SGHTA, CDR2 FQGNSA, per germline. The CDR3 totals 16 residues.

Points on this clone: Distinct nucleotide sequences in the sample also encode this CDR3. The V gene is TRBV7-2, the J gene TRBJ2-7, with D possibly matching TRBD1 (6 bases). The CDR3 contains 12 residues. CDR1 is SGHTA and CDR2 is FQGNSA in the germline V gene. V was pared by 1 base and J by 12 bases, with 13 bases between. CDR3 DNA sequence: TGTGCCAGCAGCTTAGTGGACAGCCAGCCGTACTTC. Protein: CASSLVDSQPYF.

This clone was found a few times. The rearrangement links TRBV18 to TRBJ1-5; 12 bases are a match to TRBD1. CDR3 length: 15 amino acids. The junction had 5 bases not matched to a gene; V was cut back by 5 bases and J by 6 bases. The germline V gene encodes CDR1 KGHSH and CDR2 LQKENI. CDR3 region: CASSEGTGGSQPQHF. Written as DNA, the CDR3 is TGTGCCAGCTCAGAGGGGACAGGGGGCAGTCAGCCCCAGCATTTT.

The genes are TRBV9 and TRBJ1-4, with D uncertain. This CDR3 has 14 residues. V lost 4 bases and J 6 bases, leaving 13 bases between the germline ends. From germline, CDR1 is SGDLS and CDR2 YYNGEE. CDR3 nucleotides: TGTGCCAGCAGCCTACCATATCCCCATGAAAAACTGTTTTTT. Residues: CASSLPYPHEKLFF. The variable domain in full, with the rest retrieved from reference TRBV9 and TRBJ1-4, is DSGVTQTPKHLITATGQRVTLRCSPRSGDLSVYWYQQSLDQGLQFLIQYYNGEERAKGNILERFSAQQFPDLHSELNLSSLELGDSALYFCASSLPYPHEKLFFGSGTQLSVL.

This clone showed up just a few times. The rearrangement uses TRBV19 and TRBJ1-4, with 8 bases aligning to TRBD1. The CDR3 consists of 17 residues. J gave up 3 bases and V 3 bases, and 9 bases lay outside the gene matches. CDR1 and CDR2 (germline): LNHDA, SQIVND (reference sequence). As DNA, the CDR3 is TGTGCCAGTAGTATCAGCAGGGGGCAAAAGGCTAATGAAAAACTGTTTTTT. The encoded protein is CASSISRGQKANEKLFF.

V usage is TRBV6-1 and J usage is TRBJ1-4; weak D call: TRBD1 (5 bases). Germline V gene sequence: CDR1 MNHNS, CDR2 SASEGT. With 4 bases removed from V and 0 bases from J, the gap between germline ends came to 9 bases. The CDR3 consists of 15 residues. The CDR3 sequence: CASSVTGATNEKLFF. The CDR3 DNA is TGTGCCAGCAGTGTCACAGGTGCAACTAATGAAAAACTGTTTTTT.

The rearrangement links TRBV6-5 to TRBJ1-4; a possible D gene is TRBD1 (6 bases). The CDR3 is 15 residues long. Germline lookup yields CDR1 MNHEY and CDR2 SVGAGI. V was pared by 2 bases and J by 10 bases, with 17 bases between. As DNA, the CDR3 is TGTGCCAGCAGTTACGATAGTTCAGGGGAAGGAAAACTGTTTTTT. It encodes CASSYDSSGEGKLFF.

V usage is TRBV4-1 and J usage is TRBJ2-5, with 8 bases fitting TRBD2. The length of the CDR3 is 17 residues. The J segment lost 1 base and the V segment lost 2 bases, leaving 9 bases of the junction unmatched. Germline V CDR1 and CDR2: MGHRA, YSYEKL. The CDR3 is CASSQPTGGGSQETQYF. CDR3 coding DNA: TGCGCCAGCAGCCAACCCACTGGCGGGGGGTCCCAAGAGACCCAGTACTTC.

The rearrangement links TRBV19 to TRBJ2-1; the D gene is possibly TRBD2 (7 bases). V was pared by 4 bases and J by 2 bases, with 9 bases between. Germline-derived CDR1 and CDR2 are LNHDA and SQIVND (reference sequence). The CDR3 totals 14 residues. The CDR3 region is CASSSGGTYNEQFF. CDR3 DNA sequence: TGTGCCAGTAGTAGCGGGGGCACCTACAATGAGCAGTTCTTC.

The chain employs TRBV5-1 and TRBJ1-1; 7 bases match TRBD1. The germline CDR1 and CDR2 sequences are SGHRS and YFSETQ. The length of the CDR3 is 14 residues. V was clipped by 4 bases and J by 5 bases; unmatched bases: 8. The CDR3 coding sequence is TGCGCCAGCAGCCCGGGACAGTTCGATACTGAAGCTTTCTTT. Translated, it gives CASSPGQFDTEAFF.

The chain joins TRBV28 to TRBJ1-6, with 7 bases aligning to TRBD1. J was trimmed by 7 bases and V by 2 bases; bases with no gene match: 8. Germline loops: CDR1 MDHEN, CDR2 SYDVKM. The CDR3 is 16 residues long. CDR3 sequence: CASSLLLQGRNSPLHF. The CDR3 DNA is TGTGCCAGCAGTTTACTCCTACAGGGGCGGAATTCACCCCTCCACTTT.

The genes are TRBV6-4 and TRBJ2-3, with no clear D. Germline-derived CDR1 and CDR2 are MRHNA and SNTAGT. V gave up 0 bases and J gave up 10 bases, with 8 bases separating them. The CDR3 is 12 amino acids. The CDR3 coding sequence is TGTGCCAGCAGTGACTCGGGCCCCCCGCAGTATTTT. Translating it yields CASSDSGPPQYF.

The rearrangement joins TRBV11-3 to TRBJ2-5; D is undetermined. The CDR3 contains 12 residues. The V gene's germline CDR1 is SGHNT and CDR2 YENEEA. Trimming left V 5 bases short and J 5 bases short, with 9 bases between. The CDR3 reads CASSNPRETQYF. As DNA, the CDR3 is TGTGCCAGCAGCAATCCTAGGGAGACCCAGTACTTC.

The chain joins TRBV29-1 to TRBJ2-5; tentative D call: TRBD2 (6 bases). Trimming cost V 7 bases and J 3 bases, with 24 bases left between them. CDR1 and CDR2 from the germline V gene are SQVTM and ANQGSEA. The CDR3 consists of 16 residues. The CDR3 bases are TGCAGCGCTTCCGGGACTCCAGCAGCTTCAGAAGAGACCCAGTACTTC. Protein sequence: CSASGTPAASEETQYF.

The CDR3 DNA reads as TGTGCCAGCAGTGAAGCCGCGGGACGTTATAATTCACCCCTCCACTTT. Its protein product is CASSEAAGRYNSPLHF. The chain has TRBV6-1 and TRBJ1-6, with D perhaps matching TRBD1 (5 bases). This CDR3 has 16 residues. CDR1 MNHNS and CDR2 SASEGT come from the germline V gene. V gave up 0 bases and J gave up 4 bases, with 10 bases separating them.

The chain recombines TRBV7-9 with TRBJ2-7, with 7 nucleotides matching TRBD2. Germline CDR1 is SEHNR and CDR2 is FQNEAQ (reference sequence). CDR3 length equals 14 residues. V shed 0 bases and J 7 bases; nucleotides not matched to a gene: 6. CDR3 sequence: CASSLAGGVREQYF. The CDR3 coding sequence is TGTGCCAGCAGCTTAGCGGGGGGGGTGAGGGAGCAGTACTTC.

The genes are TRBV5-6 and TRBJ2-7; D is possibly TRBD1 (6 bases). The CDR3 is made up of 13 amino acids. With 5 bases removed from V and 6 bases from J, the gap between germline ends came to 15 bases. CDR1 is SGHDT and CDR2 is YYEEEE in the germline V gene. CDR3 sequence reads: CASRPTGASEQYF. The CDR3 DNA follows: TGTGCCAGCAGACCGACAGGTGCGAGCGAGCAGTACTTC.